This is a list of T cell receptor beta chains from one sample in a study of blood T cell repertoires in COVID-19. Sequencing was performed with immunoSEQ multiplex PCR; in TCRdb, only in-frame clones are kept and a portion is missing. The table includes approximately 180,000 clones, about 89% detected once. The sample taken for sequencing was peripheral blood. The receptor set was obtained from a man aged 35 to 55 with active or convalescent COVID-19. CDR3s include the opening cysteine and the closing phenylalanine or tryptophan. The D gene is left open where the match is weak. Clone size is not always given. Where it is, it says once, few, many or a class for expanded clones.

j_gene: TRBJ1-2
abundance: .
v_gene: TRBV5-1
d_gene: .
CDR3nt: TGCGCCAGCAGCTTGGCGGTGGGGCCGAACTATGGCTACACCTTC
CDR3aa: CASSLAVGPNYGYTF

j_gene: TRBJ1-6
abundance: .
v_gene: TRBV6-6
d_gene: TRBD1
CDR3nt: TGTGCCAGCAGTCCGCCCGGGACAGCCAATTTGAATTCACCCCTCCACTTT
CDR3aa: CASSPPGTANLNSPLHF

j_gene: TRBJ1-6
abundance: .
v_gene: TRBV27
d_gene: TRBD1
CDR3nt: TGTGCCAGCAGACGCTACTTGGACAGGCTTAATTCACCCCTCCACTTT
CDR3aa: CASRRYLDRLNSPLHF

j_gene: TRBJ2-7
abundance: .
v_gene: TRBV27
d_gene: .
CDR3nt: TGTGCCAGCAGTTTTGGGGGACATCGCTCCTACGAGCAGTACTTC
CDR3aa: CASSFGGHRSYEQYF

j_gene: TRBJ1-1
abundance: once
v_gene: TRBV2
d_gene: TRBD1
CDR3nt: TGTGCCAGCAAACCATCGATAGAAGGCTATACAGGGGGGGAAGCTTTCTTT
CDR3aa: CASKPSIEGYTGGEAFF

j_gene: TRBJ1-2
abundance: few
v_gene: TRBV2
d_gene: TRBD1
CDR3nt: TGTGCCAGCAGCGTCGGGACAGCTTCCTATGGCTACACCTTC
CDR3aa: CASSVGTASYGYTF

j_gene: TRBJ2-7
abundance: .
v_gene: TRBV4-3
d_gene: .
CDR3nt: TGCGCCAGCAGCCGCAATCAGGGGTTCGAGCAGTACTTC
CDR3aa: CASSRNQGFEQYF

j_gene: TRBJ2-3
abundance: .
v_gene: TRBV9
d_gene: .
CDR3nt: TGTGCCAGCAGCGTATCGTCAGATACGCAGTATTTT
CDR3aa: CASSVSSDTQYF

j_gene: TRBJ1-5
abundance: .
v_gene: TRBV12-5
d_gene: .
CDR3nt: TGTGCTAGTGGTCTCCTCCCCGGTCAGCCCCAGCATTTT
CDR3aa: CASGLLPGQPQHF

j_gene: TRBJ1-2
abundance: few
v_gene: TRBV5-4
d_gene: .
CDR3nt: TGTGCCAGCAGCTTGGTTACAGCCGGAGGTGGCTACACCTTC
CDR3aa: CASSLVTAGGGYTF

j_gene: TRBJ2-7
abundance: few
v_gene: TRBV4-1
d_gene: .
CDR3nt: TGCGCCAGCAGCCAAGAGGTCCTAGCAACCTACGAGCAGTACTTC
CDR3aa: CASSQEVLATYEQYF

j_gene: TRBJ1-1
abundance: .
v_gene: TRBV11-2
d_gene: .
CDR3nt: TGTGCCAGCAGCTCCCCCCGGCAGGAAACTGAAGCTTTCTTT
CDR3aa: CASSSPRQETEAFF

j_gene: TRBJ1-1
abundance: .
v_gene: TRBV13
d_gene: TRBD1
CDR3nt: TGTGCCAGCACCCTCCGGGACAGGGTCTTTGTGGGCACTGAAGCTTTCTTT
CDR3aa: CASTLRDRVFVGTEAFF

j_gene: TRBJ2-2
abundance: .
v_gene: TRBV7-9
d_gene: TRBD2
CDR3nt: TGTGCCAGCAGCCGCCCCTCCGGGGGGATAGCGGGAAGCGGGGAGCTGTTTTTT
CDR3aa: CASSRPSGGIAGSGELFF

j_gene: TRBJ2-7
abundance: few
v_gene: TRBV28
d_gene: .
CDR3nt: TGTGCCAGCAGTGGCGACGGGACCTACGAGCAGTACTTC
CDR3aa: CASSGDGTYEQYF

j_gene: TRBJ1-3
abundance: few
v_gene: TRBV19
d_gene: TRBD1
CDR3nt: TGTGCCAGTAGCCAGGACAGGGGGTCTGGAAACACCATATATTTT
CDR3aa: CASSQDRGSGNTIYF

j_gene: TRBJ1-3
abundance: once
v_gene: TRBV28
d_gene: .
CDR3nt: TGTGCCAGCAGTTTGTCAGGGCGCTCTGGAAACACCATATATTTT
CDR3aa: CASSLSGRSGNTIYF

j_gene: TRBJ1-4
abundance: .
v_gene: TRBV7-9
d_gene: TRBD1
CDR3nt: TGTGCCAGCAGCCGGGGACAGGGGAATGAAAAACTGTTTTTT
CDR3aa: CASSRGQGNEKLFF

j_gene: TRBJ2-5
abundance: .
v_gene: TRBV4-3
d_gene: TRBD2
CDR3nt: TGCGCCAGCAGCCAAGAGCAGCCCGCCCAGCGGGGGTGGGGAGAGACCCAGTACTTC
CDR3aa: CASSQEQPAQRGWGETQYF

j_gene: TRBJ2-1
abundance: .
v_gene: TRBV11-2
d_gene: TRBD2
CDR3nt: TGTGCCAGCAGGCGGGGACTAGCGGGGCCGAGCTCCTACAATGAGCAGTTCTTC
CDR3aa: CASRRGLAGPSSYNEQFF

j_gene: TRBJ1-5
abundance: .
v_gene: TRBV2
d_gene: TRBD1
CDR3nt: TGTGCCAGCAGGACAGGGGTTCGGAGCAATCAGCCCCAGCATTTT
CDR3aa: CASRTGVRSNQPQHF

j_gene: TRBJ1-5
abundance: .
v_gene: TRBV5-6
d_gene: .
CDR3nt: TGTGCCAGCAGCCGCGGGTCCGTCAATCAGCCCCAGCATTTT
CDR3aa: CASSRGSVNQPQHF